This T cell receptor beta chain was identified in a study of blood T cell repertoires in COVID-19. In the study overall: Donors in the United States, Italy and Spain gave samples during acute or convalescent COVID-19. Sources were T cells, B-cell-depleted T cells, or PBMCs; the material itself was cDNA or gDNA.

In its sample, this clone was seen a few times. Trimming took off 7 bases at V and 4 bases at J, with 16 bases between the two ends. The CDR3 covers 13 residues. Germline lookup yields CDR1 SQVTM and CDR2 ANQGSEA. Per the original methods: Amplification with reference gene primers provided the estimates of nucleated cell counts. Some clones are missing from TCRdb's copy, which holds only in-frame ones; the method was immunoSEQ multiplex PCR. Clone size and the V and J calls come from that table; the DNA yielded D and trimming. This sample has under 200,000 clones; approximately 86% occur once, and the top ten carry approximately 6.5%.

The gene calls are TRBV29-1 and TRBJ1-2, with TRBD1 as a possible D gene (5 bases). Sequencing was performed on peripheral blood. The sequence came from a woman of 80 years or more in a cohort sampled during active or convalescent COVID-19. The chain's CDR3 is CSALQGGAYGYTF. Here the CDR3 DNA reads TGCAGCGCACTTCAGGGAGGCGCCTATGGCTACACCTTC. Together with reference TRBV29-1 and TRBJ1-2, the CDR3 gives the full variable domain: SAVISQKPSRDICQRGTSLTIQCQVDSQVTMMFWYRQQPGQSLTLIATANQGSEATYESGFVIDKFPISRPNLTFSTLTVSNMSPEDSSIYLCSALQGGAYGYTFGSGTRLTVV.